The entry below describes one T cell receptor beta chain. The germline V gene encodes CDR1 SGHRS and CDR2 YFSETQ. V was pared by 3 bases and J by 7 bases, with 12 bases of the junction left unmatched. The CDR3 is made up of 15 amino acids. This specimen comes from a study of blood T cell repertoires in COVID-19. Study-level background: Both acute and convalescent COVID-19 samples were obtained from the United States, Italy and Spain. PBMCs, B-cell-depleted T cells, or T cells provided the cDNA or gDNA that made up the material.

A Seattle source enrolled patients during active infection and followed them longitudinally. Per the original data handling: Reference gene primers were amplified, and this amplification served to estimate nucleated cell counts. Here immunoSEQ multiplex PCR was the method, and the copy in TCRdb shows in-frame clones only, minus some. V and J calls plus clone size are reproduced from that table; the DNA served to infer D and trimming. The profile shows 200,000 to 250,000 clones, 82% of them singletons. The source of this sequence is an elderly woman with COVID-19, enrolled during active disease. This chain links TRBV5-1 with TRBJ1-2; 7 bases agree with TRBD1. Sample: peripheral blood. The CDR3 DNA is TGCGCCAGCAGCTCTTCCGGGACAGCGGACGGTGGCTACACCTTC. Translation: CASSSSGTADGGYTF. Full variable domain (missing parts from reference TRBV5-1 and TRBJ1-2): KAGVTQTPRYLIKTRGQQVTLSCSPISGHRSVSWYQQTPGQGLQFLFEYFSETQRNKGNFPGRFSGRQFSNSRSEMNVSTLELGDSALYLCASSSSGTADGGYTFGSGTRLTVV.